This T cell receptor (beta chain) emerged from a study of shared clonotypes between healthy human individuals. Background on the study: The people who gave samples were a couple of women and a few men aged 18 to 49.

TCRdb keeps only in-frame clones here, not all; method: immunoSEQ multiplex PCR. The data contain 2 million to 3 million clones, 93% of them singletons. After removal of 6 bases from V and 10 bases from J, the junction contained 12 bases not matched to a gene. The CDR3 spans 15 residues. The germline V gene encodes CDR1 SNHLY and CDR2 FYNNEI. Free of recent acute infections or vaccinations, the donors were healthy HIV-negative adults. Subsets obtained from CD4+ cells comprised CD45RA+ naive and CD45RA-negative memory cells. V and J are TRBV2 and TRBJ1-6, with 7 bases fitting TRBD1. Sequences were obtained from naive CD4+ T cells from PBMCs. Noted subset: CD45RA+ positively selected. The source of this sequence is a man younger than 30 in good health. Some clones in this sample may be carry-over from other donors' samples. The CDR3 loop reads CASRPMGLQGSPLHF. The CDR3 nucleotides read TGTGCCAGCAGACCCATGGGGCTACAGGGGTCACCCCTCCACTTT.